Listed below are T cell receptor beta chains from one sample, sequenced in a study of T cell repertoires in cytomegalovirus infection. Antigen specificity for these receptors is unknown. TCRdb redid the calling of the reads with MiXCR, one entry per CDR3 protein. This sample carries about 890,000 distinct CDR3 sequences, 31% of them seen once, and the ten largest clones take around 15%. This material consisted of cultured CD8+ T cells from PBMCs, taken from culture after CMV antigen stimulation. These receptors all come from a human donor in good health (CMV status not recorded). Some clones in this sample may be carry-over from other donors' samples. CDR3s leave out the opening cysteine and the closing phenylalanine or tryptophan.

V gene: TRBV20-1; J gene: TRBJ1-5; CDR3 protein: SAYGQGYGNQPQH
V gene: TRBV7-2; J gene: TRBJ2-1; CDR3 protein: ASSLRSLMQRGINEQF
V gene: TRBV7-8; J gene: TRBJ1-5; CDR3 protein: ASSPTGVPNQPQH
V gene: TRBV24-1; J gene: TRBJ2-2; CDR3 protein: ATRGAGRTGELF
V gene: TRBV5-4; J gene: TRBJ1-1; CDR3 protein: ASSSGSSPEAF
V gene: TRBV12-3/TRBV12-4; J gene: TRBJ2-3; CDR3 protein: ASSARTSGGTDTQY
V gene: TRBV9; J gene: TRBJ2-1; CDR3 protein: ASSEPEGGGPSNEQF
V gene: TRBV27; J gene: TRBJ2-7; CDR3 protein: ASSWGNSYEQY
V gene: TRBV5-1; J gene: TRBJ1-1; CDR3 protein: ASSTWTGGGTEAF
V gene: TRBV12-3/TRBV12-4; J gene: TRBJ2-1; CDR3 protein: AIPIGSSYNEQF
V gene: TRBV6-5; J gene: TRBJ2-5; CDR3 protein: ASSYSGQVKETQY
V gene: TRBV6-5; J gene: TRBJ1-2; CDR3 protein: ASSYSSGAGNGYT
V gene: TRBV27; J gene: TRBJ1-2; CDR3 protein: ASSPQAADGYT
V gene: TRBV15; J gene: TRBJ1-3; CDR3 protein: ATSPFGNTIY
V gene: TRBV7-9; J gene: TRBJ1-2; CDR3 protein: ATYTLGGYT
V gene: TRBV15; J gene: TRBJ2-1; CDR3 protein: ATSLRKRGVSYNEQF
V gene: TRBV2; J gene: TRBJ2-1; CDR3 protein: ASSDSGSGYNEQF
V gene: TRBV7-4; J gene: TRBJ2-3; CDR3 protein: ASSDLNTQY
V gene: TRBV7-9; J gene: TRBJ1-1; CDR3 protein: ASSLEAGVTEAF
V gene: TRBV7-9; J gene: TRBJ2-2; CDR3 protein: ASRGDPKRPGELF
V gene: TRBV5-1; J gene: TRBJ2-1; CDR3 protein: ASCHPSGEQF
V gene: TRBV10-3; J gene: TRBJ2-7; CDR3 protein: AISEGVGAPTYEQY
V gene: TRBV7-9; J gene: TRBJ1-1; CDR3 protein: ASSSPRTGTEAF
V gene: TRBV6-2/TRBV6-3; J gene: TRBJ2-1; CDR3 protein: ASSYGPSTSSYNEQF
V gene: TRBV7-2; J gene: TRBJ2-5; CDR3 protein: ASSYRFLPAQETQY
V gene: TRBV5-1; J gene: TRBJ1-2; CDR3 protein: ASSFGSDYT
V gene: TRBV7-9; J gene: TRBJ1-1; CDR3 protein: ASSSGTRGTEAF
V gene: TRBV6-1; J gene: TRBJ2-1; CDR3 protein: ASRDQYGRPSSYNEQF
V gene: TRBV19; J gene: TRBJ1-5; CDR3 protein: ASKDRGPNQPQH
V gene: TRBV12-3/TRBV12-4; J gene: TRBJ1-1; CDR3 protein: ASTRSGNTEAF
V gene: TRBV27; J gene: TRBJ2-1; CDR3 protein: ASTLAGTREQF
V gene: TRBV7-9; J gene: TRBJ2-1; CDR3 protein: ASRPEGGQHYNEQF